One sample yielded the 26 T cell receptor beta chains listed below, sequenced in a study of CD8+CD57+ T cells in acquired aplastic anemia. Sequenced patients had shown CD8+CD57+ cell expansion by flow cytometry. Profiling of TCR beta VDJ combinations and CDR3 sequences used genomic DNA as template. TCRdb reprocessed the reads via MiXCR and lists one record per CDR3 protein. The sample shows 200,000 to 250,000 distinct CDR3 sequences, approximately 45% of them seen only once. The material sequenced was sorted CD4+, CD8+, or CD8+CD57+ T cells (not recorded which) from PBMCs. The origin of the receptors is a human donor with aplastic anemia.

This clonotype has more than one count but fewer than ten. The chain couples TRBV4-1 to TRBJ2-1, with unresolved D. The CDR3 consists of 14 residues. CDR1 is MGHRA and CDR2 is YSYEKL in the germline V gene. V was cut by 3 bases and J by 5 bases, with 11 bases left in between. This CDR3 is CASSQIGQNNEQFF. The CDR3 DNA is TGCGCCAGCAGCCAGATAGGCCAGAACAATGAGCAGTTCTTC.

The chain uses TRBV19 and TRBJ1-1, with 7 bases identical to TRBD1. Germline V gives CDR1 LNHDA, CDR2 SQIVND (reference sequence). CDR3 length equals 14 residues. As DNA, the CDR3 is TGTGCTAGAGGTTACGACAGGGAGAACACTGAAGCTTTCTTT. It is translated as CARGYDRENTEAFF.

This clonotype was seen only once. The conserved closing phenylalanine or tryptophan is absent in this CDR3, likely reflecting a read error. V and J are TRBV7-9 and TRBJ1-4; 8 nucleotides line up with TRBD1. The CDR3 consists of 14 residues. V trimming: 5 bases; J trimming: 6 bases; junction bases outside the gene matches: 5. Germline lookup yields CDR1 SEHNR and CDR2 FQNEAQ (reference sequence). This CDR3 reads CASSEDRADEKLFL. DNA of the CDR3: TGTGCCAGCAGCGAGGACAGGGCAGATGAAAAACTGTTTCTT.

This clonotype has ten or more counts. The chain joins TRBV20-1 to TRBJ1-6, with 8 nucleotides matching TRBD1. The CDR3 has 15 residues. J gave up 4 bases and V 5 bases, and 7 bases lay outside the gene matches. The germline CDR1 and CDR2 sequences are DFQATT and SNEGSKA (reference sequence). DNA for the CDR3: TGCAGTGCTGTCCGACAGGGGTTTTATAATTCACCCCTCCACTTT. Residues: CSAVRQGFYNSPLHF.

Concerning this clonotype: This clone may be a read error of a much larger clone one base away. The rearrangement links TRBV9 to TRBJ2-1, with 10 bases lining up with TRBD2. This CDR3 is built from 15 residues. From germline, CDR1 is SGDLS and CDR2 YYNGEE. In DNA form, the CDR3 reads TGTGCCAGCAGCCCAGAGCGGGGGGGATACAATGAGCGGTTCTTC. It translates to CASSPERGGYNERFF.

This clonotype was recorded many times. V gene TRBV4-1 combines with J gene TRBJ2-1, with D uncertain. CDR1 and CDR2 from the germline V gene are MGHRA and YSYEKL. The CDR3 is 13 residues long. The germline V and J ends were trimmed by 3 bases and 7 bases, with 10 bases remaining between them. The CDR3 loop is CASSHPWSNEQFF. The CDR3 DNA follows: TGCGCCAGCAGCCATCCCTGGAGTAATGAGCAGTTCTTC.

The J gene is TRBJ1-1, the V gene TRBV7-8; D gene unclear. Looked up from germline, CDR1 is SGHVS and CDR2 is FQNEAQ. V lost 0 bases to trimming and J lost 0 bases, with 11 bases between them. The CDR3 sequence is 16 residues long. As DNA, the CDR3 is TGTGCCAGCAGCTTAGCGCTTACGTACATGAACACTGAAGCTTTCTTT. This gives the protein CASSLALTYMNTEAFF.

The J gene is TRBJ1-2, the V gene TRBV15, with a possible D match to TRBD1 (6 bases). The CDR3 spans 14 residues. V lost 3 bases and J lost 8, with 16 bases in between. The germline V gene has CDR1 LNHNV and CDR2 YYDKDF (reference sequence). The CDR3 nucleotides are TGTGCCACCAGCAGGGACAGAGTAATATCAGGCTACACCTTC. It specifies CATSRDRVISGYTF.

This clonotype was seen at least ten times. The genes are TRBV7-2 and TRBJ1-4, with 7 bases that match TRBD1. Germline-derived CDR1 and CDR2 are SGHTA and FQGNSA. Trimming cost V 3 bases and J 7 bases; bases outside gene matches: 11. CDR3 length: 16 residues. Written as DNA, the CDR3 is TGTGCCAGCAGCTTGTCAGGGGGTAGGCTTGGTGAAAAACTGTTTTTT. Protein sequence: CASSLSGGRLGEKLFF.

There are many counts of this clonotype. The CDR3: CSASTPGEVSQPQHF. CDR3 sequence (DNA): TGCAGTGCTAGCACCCCAGGGGAGGTCAGTCAGCCCCAGCATTTT. The rearrangement uses TRBV20-1 and TRBJ1-5; TRBD1 is a possible D gene (6 bases). Germline CDR1 reads DFQATT; CDR2 reads SNEGSKA (reference sequence). The CDR3 has 15 amino acids. V dropped 3 bases and J dropped 6 bases, with 18 bases sitting between them.

Worth noting for this clonotype: Sequence at one end of the junction differs from germline and may be a read error. The rearrangement links TRBV7-9 to TRBJ2-7; D unresolved. CDR1 is SEHNR, CDR2 FQNEAQ, per germline (reference sequence). The CDR3 runs to 11 residues. The CDR3: CANSPVPEQYF. The DNA of the CDR3 is TGTGCCAACAGCCCCGTACCTGAGCAGTACTTC.

This rearrangement joins TRBV9 to TRBJ1-5; a possible D gene is TRBD1 (6 bases). Trimming left V 4 bases short and J 11 bases short, with 28 bases between. Germline V CDR1 and CDR2: SGDLS, YYNGEE. The CDR3 length is 17 residues. CDR3 coding DNA: TGTGCCAGCAGCCCGAGACTAGCGGGGGGGCCTGAAGAGACCCAGCATTTT. This gives the protein CASSPRLAGGPEETQHF.

A word on this clonotype: One junction end does not reproduce the germline sequence, and a read error may be involved. The chain carries TRBV10-2 and TRBJ2-5, with a possible D match to TRBD2 (6 bases). The CDR3 is made up of 14 amino acids. In germline, CDR1 is WSHSY, CDR2 SAAADI. The CDR3 DNA sequence: TGCGCCAGCAGTGAGTCACTAGCTCAAGAGATCCAGTACTTC. Protein product: CASSESLAQEIQYF.

This clonotype was seen at least ten times. The chain carries TRBV20-1 and TRBJ2-7, with D perhaps being TRBD1 or TRBD2 (5 bases each). The V end was cut by 1 base, the J end by 8 bases, with 21 bases between. The length of the CDR3 is 15 residues. CDR1 and CDR2 (germline): DFQATT, SNEGSKA (reference sequence). This chain's CDR3 is CSARARQGDVYQQYF. The CDR3 nucleotides read TGCAGTGCTAGAGCGCGGCAGGGAGACGTCTATCAGCAGTACTTC.

V gene TRBV14 combines with J gene TRBJ2-7; possibly TRBD1 for D (5 bases). CDR1 and CDR2 from the germline V gene are SGHDN and FVKESK. Deletions cut 0 bases from V and 2 bases from J, with 8 bases between. The CDR3 sequence is 14 residues long. CDR3 in amino acids: CASSQETAAYEQYF. The CDR3 DNA reads TGTGCCAGCAGCCAAGAGACAGCCGCCTACGAGCAGTACTTC.

V usage is TRBV27 and J usage is TRBJ2-1, with D unclear. CDR1 and CDR2 (germline): MNHEY, SMNVEV (reference sequence). The CDR3 length is 13 residues. Between the trimmed V and J ends, which lost 10 bases and 7 bases, there was a span of 17 bases. Here the CDR3 reads CATSDPTANEQFF. The DNA for the CDR3 is TGTGCCACTTCGGACCCAACAGCTAATGAGCAGTTCTTC.

This clonotype occurred many times. The chain employs TRBV15 and TRBJ2-3; the match to TRBD2 covers 10 bases. Per germline, CDR1 LNHNV and CDR2 YYDKDF (reference sequence). There are 18 residues in the CDR3. After removal of 4 bases from V and 3 bases from J, the junction contained 13 bases not matched to a gene. In nucleotides, the CDR3 is TGTGCCACCAGCAAAACCCCCCGCTCTAGCGGGAGAACAGATACGCAGTATTTT. Its translation is CATSKTPRSSGRTDTQYF.

The V call is TRBV2, the J call TRBJ2-7, with D perhaps matching TRBD1 (6 bases). The germline V gene has CDR1 SNHLY and CDR2 FYNNEI. Trimming removed 2 bases at V and 6 bases at J, with 14 bases between. The CDR3 totals 14 residues. CDR3 loop: CASSETGYPIEQYF. The CDR3 region has the DNA TGTGCCAGCAGTGAAACAGGGTACCCTATCGAGCAGTACTTC. The variable domain in full, with the rest retrieved from reference TRBV2 and TRBJ2-7, is EPEVTQTPSHQVTQMGQEVILRCVPISNHLYFYWYRQILGQKVEFLVSFYNNEISEKSEIFDDQFSVERPDGSNFTLKIRSTKLEDSAMYFCASSETGYPIEQYFGPGTRLTVT.

This clonotype was picked up many times. The chain carries TRBV7-3 and TRBJ2-3; D remains unclear. V lost 2 bases and J lost 2, with 11 bases in between. From germline, CDR1 is SGHTA and CDR2 FQGTGA. The CDR3 consists of 15 residues. CDR3 sequence (DNA): TGTGCCAGCAGCTTAGGCAGAGGTACCACAGATACGCAGTATTTT. Protein: CASSLGRGTTDTQYF.

J is TRBJ2-7 and V is TRBV14; 7 nucleotides agree with TRBD2. The germline V gene encodes CDR1 SGHDN and CDR2 FVKESK. V was clipped by 0 bases and J by 7 bases; unmatched bases: 3. CDR3 size: 13 residues. This CDR3 reads CASSQELAREQYF. Written as DNA, the CDR3 is TGTGCCAGCAGCCAAGAACTAGCGAGGGAGCAGTACTTC.

This chain uses TRBV14 with TRBJ2-7, with D possibly being TRBD1 (6 bases). The V end lost 1 base, the J end lost 3 bases, and 10 bases lay between the germline ends. The CDR3 length is 14 residues. Per germline, CDR1 SGHDN and CDR2 FVKESK. In DNA form, the CDR3 reads TGTGCCAGCAGCCAAGTAGGACAGATCTACGAGCAGTACTTC. It codes for CASSQVGQIYEQYF.

As regards this clonotype: This may be a read error, as it is one base from a much larger clone. The V call is TRBV10-2, the J call TRBJ2-2; D perhaps matches TRBD2 (5 bases). Germline CDR1 and CDR2: WSHSY and SAAADI. The CDR3 has 17 amino acids. CDR3 sequence reads: CAGSQADDISVLGELFF. The CDR3 DNA follows: TGTGCCGGCAGCCAAGCGGACGACATATCTGTACTGGGGGAGCTGTTTTTT.

This clonotype was seen only a few times. The chain joins TRBV27 to TRBJ1-1; D gene unclear. V was trimmed by 5 bases and J by 3 bases, leaving 13 bases between them. The CDR3 has 14 residues. Germline V gene sequence: CDR1 MNHEY, CDR2 SMNVEV (reference sequence). CDR3 nucleotide sequence: TGTGCCAGCAGTCTACTAAGGGTGGACACTGAAGCTTTCTTT. Translated: CASSLLRVDTEAFF.

This clonotype was observed a single time. One end of the junction fails to match germline, which may point to a read error. The chain combines TRBV15 with TRBJ2-5, with 7 nucleotides matching TRBD2. Germline CDR1 LNHNV, CDR2 YYDKDF (reference sequence). The CDR3 has 15 residues. CDR3 sequence reads: CATSRDGGLQEAQYF. The CDR3 DNA reads as TGTGCCACCAGCAGGGATGGGGGACTACAAGAGGCCCAGTACTTC.

This clonotype appeared once. The chain couples TRBV7-6 to TRBJ2-5; the D gene is possibly TRBD1 (6 bases). This CDR3 has 13 amino acids. Deletions cut 8 bases from V and 2 bases from J, with 12 bases between. Germline lookup yields CDR1 SGHVS and CDR2 FNYEAQ. The CDR3 region has the DNA TGTGCCAGCGTCAACAGGGATCAAGAGACCCAGTACTTC. Amino acids: CASVNRDQETQYF.

Concerning this clonotype itself: A read error may produce the germline difference seen at one junction end. This chain uses TRBV6-2 or TRBV6-3 with TRBJ1-1; TRBD1 agrees at 9 bases. The CDR3 consists of 15 residues. Germline V gives CDR1 MNHEY, CDR2 SVGEGT. The CDR3 coding sequence is TGTGCCAGCAGTACGACAGGGGGTGCAGGTAGTGAAGCTCTCTTT. It codes for CASSTTGGAGSEALF.